This T cell receptor beta chain appears in the sequencing data of a study of T cell changes during pregnancy in multiple sclerosis. This CDR3 contains 14 residues. Germline V gene lookup returns CDR1 GTSNPN and CDR2 SVGIG (reference sequence). V shed 2 bases and J shed 5 bases, with 15 bases lying between them. Method: immunoSEQ multiplex PCR; TCRdb's copy keeps in-frame clones and lacks some. In the table there are 110,000 or so clones, about 93% of which are singletons. The specimen was peripheral blood, collected before pregnancy. The receptor's source is a female donor with multiple sclerosis, enrolled in a pregnancy study. J is TRBJ1-1 and V is TRBV30; perhaps TRBD1 as D (5 bases). The DNA for the CDR3 is TGTGCCTGGAGTCTTGGGGCAGGCGGAACTGAAGCTTTCTTT. Translated, it gives CAWSLGAGGTEAFF.